The entry that follows covers one T cell receptor beta chain sequence. PCR involved 60 Vbeta and 13 Jbeta primers. Original handling: Later work found 65 million to 85 million unique TCR beta chains, with approximately 12 million shared. Generated by immunoSEQ multiplex PCR, the TCRdb table keeps only in-frame clones and is missing some. V, J and clone size were drawn from that table, and D and trimming were deduced from the DNA. This sample yields 100,000 to 130,000 clones, of which 82% are seen a single time; 2.7% belongs to the top ten. Germline loops: CDR1 SNHLY, CDR2 FYNNEI. The CDR3 covers 12 residues. Trimming removed 5 bases from V and 8 bases from J; junction bases left unmatched: 5. This entry belongs to a study of cytomegalovirus exposure and HLA in healthy donors. Across the whole study: Early on, a data release was issued that held some 91 million unique TCRs from HLA-typed donors.

The chain joins TRBV2 to TRBJ1-1; 7 bases fit TRBD1. The receptor was isolated from a man aged 25 to 40 in good health and CMV-seropositive. The sequenced sample was PBMCs. The CDR3 loop reads CASSRRQGEAFF. DNA of the CDR3: TGTGCCAGCAGTCGAAGACAGGGCGAAGCTTTCTTT.